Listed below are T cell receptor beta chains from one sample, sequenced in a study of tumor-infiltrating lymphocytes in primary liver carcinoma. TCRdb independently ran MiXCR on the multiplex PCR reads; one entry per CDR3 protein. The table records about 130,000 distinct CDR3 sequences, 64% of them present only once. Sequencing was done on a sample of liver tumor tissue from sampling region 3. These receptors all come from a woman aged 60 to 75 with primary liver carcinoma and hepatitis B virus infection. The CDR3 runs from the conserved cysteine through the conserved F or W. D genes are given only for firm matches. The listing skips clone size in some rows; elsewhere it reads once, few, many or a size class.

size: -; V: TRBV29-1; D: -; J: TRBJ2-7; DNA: TGCAGCGTCGGACTGGGAGTGTACGAGCAGTACTTC; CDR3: CSVGLGVYEQYF
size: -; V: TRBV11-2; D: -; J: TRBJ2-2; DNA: TGTGCCAGCAGTTTATACGTGGGAGAAAACCCCGGGAAGCTGTTTTTT; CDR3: CASSLYVGENPGKLFF
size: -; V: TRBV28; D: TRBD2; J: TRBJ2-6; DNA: TGTCCCAGCAGTTTTTTAGGGAGGGTTGGGGCCAACGTCCTGACTTTC; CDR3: CPSSFLGRVGANVLTF
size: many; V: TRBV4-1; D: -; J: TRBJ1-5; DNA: TGCGCCAGCAGCCAAACATTTAATAGCAATCAGCCCCAGCATTTT; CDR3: CASSQTFNSNQPQHF
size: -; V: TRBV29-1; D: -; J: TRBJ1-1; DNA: TGCAGGGGAGGTAGACAGGACCCTTCGTACACTGAAGCTTTCTTT; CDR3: CRGGRQDPSYTEAFF
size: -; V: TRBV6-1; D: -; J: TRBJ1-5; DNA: TGTACCAGCAGCAGGACAAATAGCAATCAGCCCCAGCATTTT; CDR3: CTSSRTNSNQPQHF
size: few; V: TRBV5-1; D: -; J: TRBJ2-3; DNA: TGCGCCAGCAGCGCGGCAGCCACTAGCACAGATACGCAGTATTTT; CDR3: CASSAAATSTDTQYF
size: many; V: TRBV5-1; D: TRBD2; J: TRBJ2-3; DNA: TGCGCCAGCAGCTTGGCCTTTAGTCTAGCGGGCACAGATACGCAGTATTTT; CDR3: CASSLAFSLAGTDTQYF
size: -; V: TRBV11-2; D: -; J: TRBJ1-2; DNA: TGTGCCAGCAGCTTAGATCGGGTAGGCGCCTTTGACAACACCTTC; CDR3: CASSLDRVGAFDNTF
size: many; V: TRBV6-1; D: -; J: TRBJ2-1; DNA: TGTGCCAGCATCCAGACAGGCCGTACCTACAATGAGCAGTTCTTC; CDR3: CASIQTGRTYNEQFF
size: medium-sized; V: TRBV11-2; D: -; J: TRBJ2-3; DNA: TGTGCCAGCAGCTTAACAGGGACCACAGATACGCAGTATTTT; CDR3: CASSLTGTTDTQYF
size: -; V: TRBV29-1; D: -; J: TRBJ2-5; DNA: TGCAGCGTCCACCGATCAGGGGCAGAAGAGACCCGGTACTTC; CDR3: CSVHRSGAEETRYF
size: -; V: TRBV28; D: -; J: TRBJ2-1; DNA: TGTGCCAGCAGCTCCGGGTCTAGCCCGTTCTTC; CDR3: CASSSGSSPFF
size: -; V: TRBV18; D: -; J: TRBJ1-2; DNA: TGTGCCAGCTCATCGTCCGGACACCTCTATGGCTACACCTTC; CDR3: CASSSSGHLYGYTF
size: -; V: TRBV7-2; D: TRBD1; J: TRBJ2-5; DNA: TGTGCCAGCATCTTAGCTCGGACAGGTCGGGAGACCCAGTACTTC; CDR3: CASILARTGRETQYF
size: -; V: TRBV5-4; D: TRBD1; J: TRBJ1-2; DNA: TGTGGCAGCAGCTCACGGACAGGGGATAACTATCGCTACACCTTC; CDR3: CGSSSRTGDNYRYTF
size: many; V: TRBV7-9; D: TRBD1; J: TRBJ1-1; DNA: TGTGCCAGCAGCCGACCGGGGACAGGGGGCACTGAAGCTTTCTTT; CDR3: CASSRPGTGGTEAFF
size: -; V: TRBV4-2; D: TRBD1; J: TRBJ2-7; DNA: TGTGCCAGCATCCAAGGTCTTGGGACAGGGTCCAACGAGCAGTACTTC; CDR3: CASIQGLGTGSNEQYF
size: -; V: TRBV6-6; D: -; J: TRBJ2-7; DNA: TGTGCCAGCACTTGGGCAGGAACCGCTCCCGAGCAGTACTTC; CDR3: CASTWAGTAPEQYF
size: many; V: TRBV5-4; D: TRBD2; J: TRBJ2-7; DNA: TGTGCCAGCAGCTTGCGTCGGGGGTCTAGCGGGATTCGCGAGCAGTACTTC; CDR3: CASSLRRGSSGIREQYF
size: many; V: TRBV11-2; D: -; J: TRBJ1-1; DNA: TGTGCCAGCAGCTTAGCCTTCAGGGGTTCGGGCACTGAAGCTTTCTTT; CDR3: CASSLAFRGSGTEAFF
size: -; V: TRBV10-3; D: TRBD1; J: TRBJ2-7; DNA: TGTGCTGCCTGGACAGGGGCCTACGAGCAGTACTTC; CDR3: CAAWTGAYEQYF
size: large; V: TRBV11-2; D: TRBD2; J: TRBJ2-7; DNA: TGTGCCAGCAGCTTAGATAGGGGACTAGTTCCCGAGCAGTACTTC; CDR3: CASSLDRGLVPEQYF